The 3 T cell receptor beta chains given below trace back to one sample, sequenced in a study of CD8 T cells in ankylosing spondylitis. TCRdb itself ran the 5' RACE reads through MiXCR, one entry per CDR3 protein. Seen here are under 200,000 distinct CDR3 sequences, around 13% observed once, and the top ten hold more than 9.5%. Sequencing used blood, either unsorted or a sorted T cell fraction (not recorded which). All receptors come from a female donor with ankylosing spondylitis or in good health (not recorded which).

This clonotype was seen ten or more times. The rearrangement links TRBV12-3 or TRBV12-4 to TRBJ1-1; 8 bases line up with TRBD1. The CDR3 consists of 14 residues. V was clipped by 1 base and J by 4 bases; unmatched bases: 2. The CDR3, as DNA: TGTGCCAGCAGTTTAGGTGACAGGGGCACTGAAGCTTTCTTT. This encodes CASSLGDRGTEAFF.

This clonotype showed up many times. The V call is TRBV28, the J call TRBJ2-7; D is ambiguous. Looked up from germline, CDR1 is MDHEN and CDR2 is SYDVKM. V was cut by 1 base and J by 3 bases, with 10 bases left in between. The CDR3 is 14 residues long. The CDR3 here is CASSLYLAGYEQYF. CDR3 DNA: TGTGCCAGCAGTTTATACTTGGCCGGCTACGAGCAGTACTTC.

This clonotype was recorded at least ten times. The CDR3 reads CASSQQGRRERHNEQFF. The CDR3 DNA is TGTGCCAGCAGCCAACAGGGTAGGCGGGAGAGGCACAATGAGCAGTTCTTC. V and J are TRBV12-3 or TRBV12-4 and TRBJ2-1, with a tentative D call TRBD2 (7 bases). CDR3 length equals 17 residues. The V and J ends lost 6 bases and 5 bases respectively, with 23 bases between them.